The 17 T cell receptor beta chains given below trace back to one sample, sequenced in a study of radiation and T cells in renal cell carcinoma. Sequenced by immunoSEQ multiplex PCR; TCRdb stores in-frame clones only, minus some. This sample has around 76,000 clones, with around 76% found just once. As to time point: blood 2 weeks post-SBRT. Described treatment: 15 Gy SBRT to primary tumor, nephrectomy 4 weeks later. This specimen was blood, taken from a patient whose treatment included radiotherapy and nephrectomy. Source of these receptors: a man between 60 and 70 years old with renal cell carcinoma.

The J gene is TRBJ2-7, the V gene TRBV10-1; 8 bases are a match to TRBD2. The CDR3 sequence is 13 residues long. The germline V gene has CDR1 WNHNN and CDR2 SYGVQD (reference sequence). The V segment lost 6 bases and the J segment 2 bases; nucleotides outside the gene matches: 3. CDR3 sequence reads: CASSKGLAYEQYF. The CDR3 DNA reads TGCGCCAGCAGCAAGGGACTAGCCTACGAGCAGTACTTC.

The chain carries TRBV2 and TRBJ2-2; a possible D gene is TRBD2 (5 bases). V lost 8 bases, J lost 7 bases, and 14 bases lay in between. This CDR3 has 13 amino acids. The germline CDR1 and CDR2 sequences are SNHLY and FYNNEI. The CDR3 nucleotides are TGTGCCAGCCGCGGGTCCGAGAACGGGGAGCTGTTTTTT. As protein: CASRGSENGELFF.

This chain uses TRBV6-6 with TRBJ2-7; maybe TRBD2 (6 bases). Germline CDR1 and CDR2: MNHNY and SVGAGI (reference sequence). The germline V and J ends were trimmed by 6 bases and 6 bases, with 12 bases remaining between them. This CDR3 has 12 residues. CDR3 sequence (DNA): TGTGCCAGCAGGCTGGAGGGGATCGAGCAGTACTTC. Encoded protein: CASRLEGIEQYF.

This sequence joins TRBV27 and TRBJ2-3; TRBD2 matches 14 bases. This CDR3 is built from 15 residues. With V trimmed by 5 bases and J by 6 bases, 4 bases remained unmatched. Germline lookup yields CDR1 MNHEY and CDR2 SMNVEV (reference sequence). The CDR3 here is CASSRRLAGGDTQYF. CDR3 nucleotide sequence: TGTGCCAGCAGTCGAAGACTAGCGGGGGGGGATACGCAGTATTTT.

This sequence joins TRBV5-1 and TRBJ2-1, with 7 bases lining up with TRBD2. This CDR3 spans 14 amino acids. The germline gives CDR1 SGHRS, CDR2 YFSETQ. The V segment lost 0 bases and the J segment 3 bases; nucleotides outside the gene matches: 0. In DNA form, the CDR3 reads TGCGCCAGCAGCTTGGGGACTAGCTACAATGAGCAGTTCTTC. Its protein product is CASSLGTSYNEQFF.

The genes are TRBV27 and TRBJ2-5; TRBD1 or TRBD2 may be the D gene (6 bases each). The CDR3 has 14 amino acids. Trimming removed 3 bases from V and 3 bases from J, with 11 bases in between. CDR1 MNHEY and CDR2 SMNVEV come from the germline V gene (reference sequence). The CDR3 sequence is CASSFWGAEETQYF. In DNA, the CDR3 is TGTGCCAGCAGTTTTTGGGGGGCAGAAGAGACCCAGTACTTC.

J is TRBJ1-1 and V is TRBV29-1; weak D call: TRBD1 (6 bases). Germline V gene data show CDR1 as SQVTM and CDR2 as ANQGSEA. V lost 6 bases, J lost 0 bases, and 14 bases lay in between. CDR3 length equals 14 residues. The CDR3 DNA sequence: TGCAGCGTGGGGGACAATCTTCTGAACACTGAAGCTTTCTTT. Translated: CSVGDNLLNTEAFF.

This chain links TRBV6-5 with TRBJ2-7; D is undetermined. CDR3 size: 13 residues. The V end lost 5 bases, the J end lost 0 bases, and 8 bases lay between the germline ends. Per the germline V gene, CDR1 is MNHEY and CDR2 is SVGAGI. The CDR3 loop reads CASSRWDSYEQYF. The CDR3 region has the DNA TGTGCCAGCAGTCGGTGGGACTCCTACGAGCAGTACTTC.

This clone was detected only a few times. This rearrangement joins TRBV10-3 to TRBJ2-1; 11 bases match TRBD2. CDR3 size: 14 residues. CDR1 and CDR2 from the germline V gene are ENHRY and SYGVKD. V lost 7 bases and J lost 10; bases outside the gene matches: 9. The CDR3 loop reads CAITSGLAGGEQFF. CDR3 DNA sequence: TGTGCCATCACAAGCGGACTAGCGGGTGGGGAGCAGTTCTTC.

V usage is TRBV7-6 and J usage is TRBJ2-4; possibly TRBD1 for D (6 bases). CDR1 and CDR2 (germline): SGHVS, FNYEAQ. This CDR3 has 12 residues. Trimming pared 5 bases from V and 6 bases from J, leaving 8 bases between. CDR3 loop: CASSPGANIQYF. For the CDR3, the DNA is TGTGCCAGCAGCCCAGGGGCAAACATTCAGTACTTC.

This clone occurred once. The chain uses TRBV7-9 and TRBJ1-3; the match to TRBD1 covers 8 bases. CDR3 size: 19 residues. V lost 5 bases, J lost 1 base, and 16 bases stayed unmatched. Germline loops: CDR1 SEHNR, CDR2 FQNEAQ (reference sequence). The CDR3 DNA reads as TGTGCCAGCAGCCCCACAGGGGGGGATTTGAGGAATTCTGGAAACACCATATATTTT. This codes for CASSPTGGDLRNSGNTIYF.

The genes are TRBV5-1 and TRBJ2-2, with D hard to call. CDR1 and CDR2 from the germline V gene are SGHRS and YFSETQ. This CDR3 contains 14 residues. Trimming took 1 base from V and 0 from J, leaving 4 bases between them. CDR3 DNA sequence: TGCGCCAGCAGCTTGTCCACGAACACCGGGGAGCTGTTTTTT. Translating gives CASSLSTNTGELFF.

The chain combines TRBV7-6 with TRBJ2-3; TRBD2 agrees at 11 bases. This CDR3 is built from 18 residues. V gave up 4 bases and J gave up 4 bases; unmatched junction bases: 13. Germline assignment: CDR1 SGHVS and CDR2 FNYEAQ. CDR3: CASSSSTYFSGRADTQYF. Written as DNA, the CDR3 is TGTGCCAGCAGCTCGTCAACCTACTTTAGCGGGAGGGCAGATACGCAGTATTTT.

The chain carries TRBV28 and TRBJ1-1; 8 bases match TRBD1. Germline-derived CDR1 and CDR2 are MDHEN and SYDVKM. V lost 1 base and J lost 2; bases outside the gene matches: 6. The CDR3 loop spans 16 amino acids. The CDR3 reads CASSLLGTGSNTEAFF. The CDR3 nucleotides are TGTGCCAGCAGTTTATTAGGGACAGGCTCCAACACTGAAGCTTTCTTT.

This sequence joins TRBV9 and TRBJ2-3; 9 positions agree with TRBD1. The V and J ends lost 4 bases and 7 bases, in that order; junction bases with no gene match: 13. The germline V gene encodes CDR1 SGDLS and CDR2 YYNGEE. CDR3 length equals 16 residues. Here the CDR3 DNA reads TGTGCCAGCAGCTCAACTCCCGGGACAGGGATAAATACGCAGTATTTT. As protein: CASSSTPGTGINTQYF.

This clone was observed once. The chain links TRBV11-3 to TRBJ2-1, with D unclear. CDR3 size: 15 residues. Trimming removed 0 bases at V and 10 bases at J, with 16 bases between. Germline loops: CDR1 SGHNT, CDR2 YENEEA. CDR3 sequence reads: CASSLDGASLGEQFF. The CDR3 bases are TGTGCCAGCAGCTTAGATGGTGCTTCTCTCGGGGAGCAGTTCTTC.

The CDR3 sequence: CASKVGGAKNIQYF. The CDR3 DNA is TGTGCCAGCAAGGTTGGGGGAGCCAAAAACATTCAGTACTTC. The chain uses TRBV7-2 and TRBJ2-4; D is perhaps TRBD1 or TRBD2 (5 bases each). Germline lookup yields CDR1 SGHTA and CDR2 FQGNSA. The length of the CDR3 is 14 residues. Trimming stripped 7 bases from V and 0 bases from J, with 10 bases between. Variable domain in full (rest from reference TRBV7-2 and TRBJ2-4): GAGVSQSPSNKVTEKGKDVELRCDPISGHTALYWYRQSLGQGLEFLIYFQGNSAPDKSGLPSDRFSAERTGGSVSTLTIQRTQQEDSAVYLCASKVGGAKNIQYFGAGTRLSVL.